The clone carrying this T cell receptor beta chain was found a few times. Its antigen is not identified. The data originate from a study of response to subunit inactivated influenza vaccine. TCRdb reprocessed the RT-PCR reads via MiXCR and lists one record per CDR3 protein. The table lists around 760,000 distinct CDR3 sequences, 11% to 15% of them singletons. Germline lookup yields CDR1 ENHRY and CDR2 SYGVKD. The CDR3 extends over 15 amino acids. V trimming: 4 bases; J trimming: 4 bases; junction bases outside the gene matches: 8. Findings and caveats of the study: After each seasonal influenza vaccination, few new T cells are recruited, the authors suggested.

The chain employs TRBV10-3 and TRBJ2-7; TRBD2 aligns across 9 bases. The input for sequencing was PBMCs from blood, taken 14 to 15 days before vaccination. This TCR was sampled from a middle-aged man who received an inactivated influenza vaccine. The CDR3 here is CAISAGGRVNYEQYF. The CDR3, as DNA: TGTGCCATCAGTGCCGGCGGGAGGGTAAATTACGAGCAGTACTTC.